This T cell receptor beta chain was sequenced during a study of blood T cells in healthy people across ages. Staff drew 9 to 10 milliliters of peripheral blood from each donor. Primers used in a second PCR of about 6 to 11 cycles were a sample-barcoded 5' primer and a J-beta primer mix. MiXCR, applied by TCRdb to the 5' RACE reads, yields one record per CDR3 protein. Seen here are hundreds of thousands of distinct CDR3 sequences, about 53% observed once, and the top ten hold under 50%. Study-wide points: Whereas aged donors had fewer naive CD4+ cells, long-lived donors had more of them and higher diversity.

In regard to this clonotype: As yet, its antigen is unknown.

The CDR3 extends over 15 amino acids. The germline gives CDR1 SGHRS, CDR2 YFSETQ. V gave up 0 bases and J gave up 10 bases, with 17 bases separating them. The TCR originated in a man older than 75 in good health. J is TRBJ2-1 and V is TRBV5-1; possibly TRBD1 for D (7 bases). Source material: blood. The DNA of the CDR3 is TGCGCCAGCAGCTTGGGCGCAGGGGGGCGGGGCGAGCAGTTCTTC. Its translation is CASSLGAGGRGEQFF.